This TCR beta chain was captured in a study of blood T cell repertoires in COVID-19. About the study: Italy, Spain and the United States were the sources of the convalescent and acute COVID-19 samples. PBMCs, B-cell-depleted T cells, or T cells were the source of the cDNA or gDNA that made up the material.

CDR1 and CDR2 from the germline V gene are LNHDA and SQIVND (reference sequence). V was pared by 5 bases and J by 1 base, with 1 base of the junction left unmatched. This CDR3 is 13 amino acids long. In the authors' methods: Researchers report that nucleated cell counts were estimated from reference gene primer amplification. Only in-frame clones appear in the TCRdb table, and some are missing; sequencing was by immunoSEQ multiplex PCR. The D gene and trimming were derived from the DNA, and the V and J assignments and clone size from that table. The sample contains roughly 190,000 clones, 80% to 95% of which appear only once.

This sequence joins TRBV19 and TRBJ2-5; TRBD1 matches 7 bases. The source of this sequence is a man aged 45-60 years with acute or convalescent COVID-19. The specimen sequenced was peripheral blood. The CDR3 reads CASSGTAQETQYF. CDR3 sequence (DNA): TGTGCCAGTAGTGGGACAGCCCAAGAGACCCAGTACTTC.